This T cell receptor (beta chain) was sequenced in a study of siplizumab effects on memory and regulatory T cells. For this clone: Its cognate antigen is unknown. The junction and the germline gene differ at one end; a read error may be behind it.

Germline V gives CDR1 SGHTA, CDR2 FQGNSA. This CDR3 comprises 12 residues. Sequencing used immunoSEQ multiplex PCR; TCRdb keeps in-frame clones, though not all of them. The table has roughly 100,000 clones, under 95% seen once. Whole-study results and caveats: Naive T cells appeared more varied than memory cells and looked like key alloresponse contributors.

Specimen: CD4+ T cells sorted from blood. The rearrangement joins TRBV7-2 to TRBJ2-2; possible D gene TRBD1, 6 bases. This sequence was found in a human donor in good health. CDR3 DNA sequence: TGTGCCAGTAGCCTAGATAAAGGGGGGCTGTTTTTT. Translating it yields CASSLDKGGLFF.